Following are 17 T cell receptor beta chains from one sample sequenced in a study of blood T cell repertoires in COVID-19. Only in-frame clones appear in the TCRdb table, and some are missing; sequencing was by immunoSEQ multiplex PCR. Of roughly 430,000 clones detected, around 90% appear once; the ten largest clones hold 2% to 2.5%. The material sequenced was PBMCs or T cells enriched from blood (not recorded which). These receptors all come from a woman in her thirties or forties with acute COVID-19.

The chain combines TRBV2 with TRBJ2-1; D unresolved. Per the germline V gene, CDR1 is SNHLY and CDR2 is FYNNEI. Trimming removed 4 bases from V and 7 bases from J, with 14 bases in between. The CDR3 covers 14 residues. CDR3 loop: CASSVESQSNEQFF. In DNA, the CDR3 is TGTGCCAGCAGTGTGGAGTCCCAGAGTAATGAGCAGTTCTTC.

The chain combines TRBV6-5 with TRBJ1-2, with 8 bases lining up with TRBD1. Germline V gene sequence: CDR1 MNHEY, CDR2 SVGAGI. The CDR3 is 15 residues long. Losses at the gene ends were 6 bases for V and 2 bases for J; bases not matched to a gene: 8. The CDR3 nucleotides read TGTGCCAGCAGCCCCTACGGACAGGGAAACTATGGCTACACCTTC. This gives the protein CASSPYGQGNYGYTF.

Written as DNA, the CDR3 is TGTGCCAGCAGCAAAGGACAGGGCAGCGAGCAGTACTTC. Protein: CASSKGQGSEQYF. The gene calls are TRBV21-1 and TRBJ2-7; TRBD1 is the table's D call, not checked against the DNA. TRBV21-1 is designated a pseudogene. The CDR3 runs to 13 residues.

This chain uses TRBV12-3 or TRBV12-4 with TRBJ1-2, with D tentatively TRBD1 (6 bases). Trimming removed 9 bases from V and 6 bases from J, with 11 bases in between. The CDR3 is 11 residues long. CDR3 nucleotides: TGTGCCAGTGAAGGGGGGGATGGCTACACCTTC. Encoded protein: CASEGGDGYTF.

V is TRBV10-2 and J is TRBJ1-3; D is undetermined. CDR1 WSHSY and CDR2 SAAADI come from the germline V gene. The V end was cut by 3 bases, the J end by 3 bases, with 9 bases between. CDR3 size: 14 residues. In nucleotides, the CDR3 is TGCGCCAGCAGTGATGACGGGTATGGAAACACCATATATTTT. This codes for CASSDDGYGNTIYF.

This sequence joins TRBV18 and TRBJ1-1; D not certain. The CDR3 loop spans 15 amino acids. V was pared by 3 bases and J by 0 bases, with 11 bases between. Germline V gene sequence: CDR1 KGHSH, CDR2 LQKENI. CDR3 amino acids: CASSPRTELNTEAFF. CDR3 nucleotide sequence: TGTGCCAGCTCACCGCGAACTGAACTGAACACTGAAGCTTTCTTT.

The CDR3 sequence: CASSEGGGGQPQHF. The CDR3, as DNA: TGTGCCAGCAGCGAAGGAGGGGGCGGGCAGCCCCAGCATTTT. The gene calls are TRBV3-1 (or the pseudogene TRBV3-2) and TRBJ1-5; 7 positions match TRBD1. Germline V CDR1 and CDR2: LGHDT, YNNKEL (reference sequence). V shed 5 bases, J shed 7 bases, and the junction held 8 bases outside the gene matches. CDR3 length equals 14 residues.

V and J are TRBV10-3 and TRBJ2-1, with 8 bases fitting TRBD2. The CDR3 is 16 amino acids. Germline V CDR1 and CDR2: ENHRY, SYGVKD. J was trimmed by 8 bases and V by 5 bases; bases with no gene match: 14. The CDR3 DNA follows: TGTGCCATCAGTTCGGACGGGAGGGGGGCCAGAGATGAGCAGTTCTTC. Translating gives CAISSDGRGARDEQFF.

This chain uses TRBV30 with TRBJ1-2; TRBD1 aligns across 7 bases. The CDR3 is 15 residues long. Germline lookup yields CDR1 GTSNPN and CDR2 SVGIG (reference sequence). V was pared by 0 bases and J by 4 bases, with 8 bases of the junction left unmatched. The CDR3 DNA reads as TGTGCCTGGAGTGTACCCGAGGGACAGTTCTATGGCTACACCTTC. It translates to CAWSVPEGQFYGYTF. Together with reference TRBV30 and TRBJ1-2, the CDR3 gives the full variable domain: SQTIHQWPATLVQPVGSPLSLECTVEGTSNPNLYWYRQAAGRGLQLLFYSVGIGQISSEVPQNLSASRPQDRQFILSSKKLLLSDSGFYLCAWSVPEGQFYGYTFGSGTRLTVV.

CDR3 sequence (DNA): TGTGCCAGCATCGGCGGGGCGAACACTGAAGCTTTCTTT. This sequence encodes CASIGGANTEAFF. The chain joins TRBV6-5 to TRBJ1-1; D may be TRBD1 (5 bases). The CDR3 runs to 13 residues. V dropped 7 bases and J dropped 1 base, with 10 bases sitting between them. Germline V gene sequence: CDR1 MNHEY, CDR2 SVGAGI.

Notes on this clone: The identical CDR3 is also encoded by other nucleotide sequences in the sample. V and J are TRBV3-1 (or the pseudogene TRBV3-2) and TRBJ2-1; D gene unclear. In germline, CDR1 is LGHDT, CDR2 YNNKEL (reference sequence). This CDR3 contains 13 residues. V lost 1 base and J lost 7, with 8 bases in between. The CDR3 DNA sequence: TGTGCCAGCAGCCAAGGTCCCAGGAATGAGCAGTTCTTC. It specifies CASSQGPRNEQFF.

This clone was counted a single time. The DNA of the CDR3 is TGTGCCAGCGGGACAGGACTGAACACTGAAGCTTTCTTT. It translates to CASGTGLNTEAFF. The rearrangement joins TRBV2 to TRBJ1-1; 8 bases line up with TRBD1. The CDR3 length is 13 residues. J gave up 0 bases and V 8 bases, and 2 bases lay outside the gene matches. Germline values: CDR1 SNHLY, CDR2 FYNNEI.

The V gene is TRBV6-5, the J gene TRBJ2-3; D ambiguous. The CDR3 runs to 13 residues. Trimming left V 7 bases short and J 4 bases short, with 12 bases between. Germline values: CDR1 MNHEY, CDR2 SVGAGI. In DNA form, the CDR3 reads TGTGCCAGCACCCGACCCGGGTCAGATACGCAGTATTTT. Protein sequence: CASTRPGSDTQYF.

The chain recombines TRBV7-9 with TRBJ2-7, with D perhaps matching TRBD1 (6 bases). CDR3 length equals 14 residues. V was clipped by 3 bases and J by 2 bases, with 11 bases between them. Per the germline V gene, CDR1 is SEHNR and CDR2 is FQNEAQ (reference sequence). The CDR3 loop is CASSLQTGPYEQYF. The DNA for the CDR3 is TGTGCCAGCAGCTTGCAGACAGGTCCCTACGAGCAGTACTTC.

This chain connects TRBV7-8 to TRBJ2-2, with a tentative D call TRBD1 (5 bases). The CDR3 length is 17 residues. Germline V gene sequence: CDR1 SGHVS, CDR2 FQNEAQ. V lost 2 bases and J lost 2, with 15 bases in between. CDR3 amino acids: CASSLRQGIGNTGELFF. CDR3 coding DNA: TGTGCCAGCAGCTTACGGCAGGGTATAGGTAACACCGGGGAGCTGTTTTTT.

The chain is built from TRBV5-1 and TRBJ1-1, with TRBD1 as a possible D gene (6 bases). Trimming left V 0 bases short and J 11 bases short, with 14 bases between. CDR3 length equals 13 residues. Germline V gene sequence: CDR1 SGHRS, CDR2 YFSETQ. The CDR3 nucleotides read TGCGCCAGCAGCTTGGAGGCGACAGGCGTTGCTTTCTTT. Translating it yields CASSLEATGVAFF.

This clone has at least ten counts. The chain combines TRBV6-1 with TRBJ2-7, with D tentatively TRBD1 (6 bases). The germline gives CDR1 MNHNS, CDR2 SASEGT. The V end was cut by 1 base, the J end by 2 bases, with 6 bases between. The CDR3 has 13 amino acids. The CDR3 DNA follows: TGTGCCAGCAGTGAAGGGACAGCCTACGAGCAGTACTTC. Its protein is CASSEGTAYEQYF.